These 4 T cell receptor beta chains were sequenced from one sample in a study of cytomegalovirus exposure and HLA in healthy donors. Produced via immunoSEQ multiplex PCR; TCRdb's table is partial and in-frame only. The data hold 130,000 or so clones, with roughly 89% observed a single time. Sequencing input: PBMCs. Every receptor here comes from a woman in her late teens or twenties in good health and CMV-seronegative.

The chain combines TRBV7-9 with TRBJ2-7, with 10 positions matching TRBD2. Germline lookup yields CDR1 SEHNR and CDR2 FQNEAQ (reference sequence). V was clipped by 1 base and J by 5 bases; unmatched bases: 8. CDR3 length equals 16 residues. The CDR3 protein is CASSLGSGGAFDEQYF. CDR3 in DNA: TGTGCCAGCAGCTTAGGGAGCGGGGGGGCCTTCGACGAGCAGTACTTC.

V usage is TRBV2 and J usage is TRBJ2-3, with 7 bases lining up with TRBD2. Germline trimming cut 7 bases from V and 5 bases from J; bases unmatched to any gene: 6. In germline, CDR1 is SNHLY, CDR2 FYNNEI. The CDR3 has 13 amino acids. CDR3 protein: CASTTSLLDTQYF. DNA for the CDR3: TGTGCCAGCACGACTAGCCTTTTAGATACGCAGTATTTT.

This clone came up a few times. The chain recombines TRBV9 with TRBJ2-7; 10 positions agree with TRBD2. The CDR3 runs to 14 residues. CDR1 is SGDLS and CDR2 is YYNGEE in the germline V gene. J gave up 2 bases and V 3 bases, and 2 bases lay outside the gene matches. Here the CDR3 DNA reads TGTGCCAGCAGCGGAAGCGGGAGGGCCTACGAGCAGTACTTC. Its protein product is CASSGSGRAYEQYF.

This clone was seen only a few times. Here the CDR3 DNA reads TGCGCCAGCAGCCAAGATTGGCAGAACAATCAGCCCCAGCATTTT. This sequence encodes CASSQDWQNNQPQHF. This sequence joins TRBV4-1 and TRBJ1-5; D is uncertain. From germline, CDR1 is MGHRA and CDR2 YSYEKL. V lost 0 bases, J lost 3 bases, and 9 bases lay in between. The CDR3 length is 15 residues.